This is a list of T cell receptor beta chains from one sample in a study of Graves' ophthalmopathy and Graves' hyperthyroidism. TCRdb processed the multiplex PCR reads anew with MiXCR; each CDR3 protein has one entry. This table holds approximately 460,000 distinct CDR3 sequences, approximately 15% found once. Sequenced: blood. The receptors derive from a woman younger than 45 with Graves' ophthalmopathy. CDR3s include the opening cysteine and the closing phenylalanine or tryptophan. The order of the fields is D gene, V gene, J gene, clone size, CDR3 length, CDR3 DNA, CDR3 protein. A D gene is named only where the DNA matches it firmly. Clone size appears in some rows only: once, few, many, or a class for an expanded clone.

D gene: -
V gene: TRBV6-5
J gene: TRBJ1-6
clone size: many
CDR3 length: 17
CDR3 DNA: TGTGCCAGCAGTTACTCGACCCTACAGGGCGGGAATTCACCCCTCCACTTT
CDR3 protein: CASSYSTLQGGNSPLHF

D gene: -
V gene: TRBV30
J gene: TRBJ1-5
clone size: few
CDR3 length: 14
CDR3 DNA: TGTGCCTGGAGTCATGGGGGGCGGAATCAGCCCCAGCATTTT
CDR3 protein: CAWSHGGRNQPQHF

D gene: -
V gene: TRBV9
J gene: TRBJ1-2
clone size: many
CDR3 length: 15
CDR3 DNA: TGTGCCAGCAGCGTAGGCCCAGAAGCTAACTATGGCTACACCTTC
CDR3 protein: CASSVGPEANYGYTF

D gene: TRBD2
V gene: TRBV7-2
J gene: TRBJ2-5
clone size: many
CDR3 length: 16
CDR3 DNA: TGTGCCAGCAGCTTAGTAACTAGCGGGAGAGAAGAGACCCAGTACTTC
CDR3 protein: CASSLVTSGREETQYF

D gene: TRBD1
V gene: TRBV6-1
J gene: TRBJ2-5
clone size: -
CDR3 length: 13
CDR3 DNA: TGTGCCAGCAACGGACAGGGCAAAGAGACCCAGTACTTC
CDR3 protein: CASNGQGKETQYF

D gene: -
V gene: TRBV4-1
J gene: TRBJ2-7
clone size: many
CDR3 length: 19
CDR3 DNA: TGCGCCAGCAGCCAAGATGTCACTCCCAGGGCCCTTCATTCCTACGAGCAGTACTTC
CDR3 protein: CASSQDVTPRALHSYEQYF

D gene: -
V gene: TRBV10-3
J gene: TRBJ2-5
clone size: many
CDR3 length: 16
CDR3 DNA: TGTGCCATCAGTGGGGGGGACACAGCAATCCAAGAGACCCAGTACTTC
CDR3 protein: CAISGGDTAIQETQYF

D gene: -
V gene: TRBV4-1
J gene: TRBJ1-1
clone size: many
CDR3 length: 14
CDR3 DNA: TGCGCCAGCAGCCGGCCCGGGGGTAGGACTGAAGCTTTCTTT
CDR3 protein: CASSRPGGRTEAFF

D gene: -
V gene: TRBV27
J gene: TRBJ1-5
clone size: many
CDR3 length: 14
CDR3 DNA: TGTGCCAGCAGTTATTCGGGGGCGAATCAGCCCCAGCATTTT
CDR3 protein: CASSYSGANQPQHF

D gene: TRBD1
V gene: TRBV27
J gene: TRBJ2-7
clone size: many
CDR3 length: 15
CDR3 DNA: TGTGCCAGCAGTTCCAACAGGGGTCGTTCCTACGAGCAGTACTTC
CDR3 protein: CASSSNRGRSYEQYF

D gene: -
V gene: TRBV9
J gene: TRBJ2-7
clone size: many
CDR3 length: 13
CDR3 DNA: TGTGCCAGCAGCGCGAGGACGGGGGTCGAGCAGTACTTC
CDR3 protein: CASSARTGVEQYF

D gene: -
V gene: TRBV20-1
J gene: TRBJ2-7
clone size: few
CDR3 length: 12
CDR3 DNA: TGCAGTGCTAGAGGCTTTTCCTACGAGCAGTACTTC
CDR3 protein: CSARGFSYEQYF

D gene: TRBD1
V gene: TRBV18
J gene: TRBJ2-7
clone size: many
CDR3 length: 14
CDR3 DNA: TGTGCCAGCTCATTGGGACAGGCCCTGTTGGAGCAGTACTTC
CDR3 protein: CASSLGQALLEQYF

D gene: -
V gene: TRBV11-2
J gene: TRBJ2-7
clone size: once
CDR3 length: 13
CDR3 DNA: TGTGCCAGCAGCTTAACCAAGACTGACGAGCAGTACTTC
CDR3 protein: CASSLTKTDEQYF

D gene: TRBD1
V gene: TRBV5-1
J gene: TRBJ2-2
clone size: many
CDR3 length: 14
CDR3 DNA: TGCGCCAGCAGCTCGGGACAGCCCACCGGGGAGCTGTTTTTT
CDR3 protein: CASSSGQPTGELFF

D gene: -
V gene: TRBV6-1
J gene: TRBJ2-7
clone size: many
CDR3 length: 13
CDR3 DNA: TGTGCCAGCAGACTAGGGGTTTGGGACGAGCAGTACTTC
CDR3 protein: CASRLGVWDEQYF

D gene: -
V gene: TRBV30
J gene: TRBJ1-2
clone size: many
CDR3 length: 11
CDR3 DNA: TGTGCCTTCGACACCAACTATGGCTACACCTTC
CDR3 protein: CAFDTNYGYTF

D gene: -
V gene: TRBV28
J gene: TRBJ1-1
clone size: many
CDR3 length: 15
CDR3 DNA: TGTGCCAGCAGTCATTCCGATTGGGCGAACACTGAAGCTTTCTTT
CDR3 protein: CASSHSDWANTEAFF

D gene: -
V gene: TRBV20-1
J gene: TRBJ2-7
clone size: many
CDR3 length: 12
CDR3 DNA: TGCAGTGCTGCCCGATCAATCTACGAGCAGTACTTC
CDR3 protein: CSAARSIYEQYF

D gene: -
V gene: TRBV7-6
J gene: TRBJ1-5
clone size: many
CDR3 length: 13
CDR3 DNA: TGTGCCAGCAGCTTAAGCCATGATCAGCCCCAGCATTTT
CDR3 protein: CASSLSHDQPQHF

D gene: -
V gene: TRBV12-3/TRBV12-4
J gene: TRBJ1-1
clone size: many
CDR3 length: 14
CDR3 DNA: TGTGCCAGCAGTTTAGCTGCAGGGATCACTGAAGCTTTCTTT
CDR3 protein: CASSLAAGITEAFF

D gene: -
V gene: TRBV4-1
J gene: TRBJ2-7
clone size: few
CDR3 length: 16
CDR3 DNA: TGCGCCAGCAGCCTCCGGGACTCAGGAGGCGCCTACGAGCAGTACTTC
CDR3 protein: CASSLRDSGGAYEQYF

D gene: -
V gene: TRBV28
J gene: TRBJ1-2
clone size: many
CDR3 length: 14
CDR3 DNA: TGTGCCAGCAGTCCCCGCGGACAGTGGTGGGGCTACACCTTC
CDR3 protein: CASSPRGQWWGYTF

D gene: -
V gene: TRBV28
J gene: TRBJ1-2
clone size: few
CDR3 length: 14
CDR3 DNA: TGTGCCAGCAGTCAGTTTGGAAGGGGGAATGGCTACACCTTC
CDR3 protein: CASSQFGRGNGYTF

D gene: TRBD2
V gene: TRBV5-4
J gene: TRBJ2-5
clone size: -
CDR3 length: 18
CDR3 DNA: TGTGCCAGCAGCCTGGTTCGCACTATAAGCGGGAGTTCGGAGACCCAGTACTTC
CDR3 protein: CASSLVRTISGSSETQYF

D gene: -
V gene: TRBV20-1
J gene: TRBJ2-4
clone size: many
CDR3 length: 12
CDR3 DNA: TGCAGTGCTAGAGATAGGGATGCCATTCAGTACTTC
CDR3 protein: CSARDRDAIQYF

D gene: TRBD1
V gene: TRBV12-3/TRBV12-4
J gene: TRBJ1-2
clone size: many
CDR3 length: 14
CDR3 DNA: TGTGCCAGCAGTGCGGGACAGGGAAGCTATGGCTACACCTTC
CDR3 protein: CASSAGQGSYGYTF

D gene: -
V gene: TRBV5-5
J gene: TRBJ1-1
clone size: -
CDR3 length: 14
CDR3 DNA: TGTGCCAGCAGTTTTGTCCCGCCGAACACTGAAGCTTTCTTT
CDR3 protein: CASSFVPPNTEAFF

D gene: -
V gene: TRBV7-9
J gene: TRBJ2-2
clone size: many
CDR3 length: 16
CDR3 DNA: TGTGCCAGCAGCTTCATGGGACCCGCGAACACCGGGGAGCTGTTTTTT
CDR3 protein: CASSFMGPANTGELFF

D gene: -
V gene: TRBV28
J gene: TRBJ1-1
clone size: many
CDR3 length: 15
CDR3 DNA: TGTGCCAGCAGTTGGGTCCTCCGGCCGGGGGACGGAGCTTTCTTT
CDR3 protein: CASSWVLRPGDGAFF

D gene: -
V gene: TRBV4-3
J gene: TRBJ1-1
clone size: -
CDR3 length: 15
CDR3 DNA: TGCGCCACCAGCCAAGATGAACACCCGAACACTGAAGCTTTCTTT
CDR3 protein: CATSQDEHPNTEAFF

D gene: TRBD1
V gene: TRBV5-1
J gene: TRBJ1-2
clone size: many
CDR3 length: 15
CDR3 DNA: TGCGCCAGCAGCTTCAGACAGGGATTTAACTATGGCTACACCTTC
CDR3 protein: CASSFRQGFNYGYTF

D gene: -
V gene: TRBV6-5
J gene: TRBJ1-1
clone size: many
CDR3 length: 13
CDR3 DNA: TGTGCCAGCAGTTACCATCGGGGTTTTGAAGCTTTCTTT
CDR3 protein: CASSYHRGFEAFF

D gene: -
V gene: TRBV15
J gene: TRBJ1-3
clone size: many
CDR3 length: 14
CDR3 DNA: TGTGCCACCAGCAGACGGGGGTCTGGAAACACCATATATTTT
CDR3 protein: CATSRRGSGNTIYF

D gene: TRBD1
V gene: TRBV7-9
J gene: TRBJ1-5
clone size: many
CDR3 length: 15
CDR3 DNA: TGTGCCAGCAGCGACTACAGGGGTAGCAATCAGCCCCAGCATTTT
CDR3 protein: CASSDYRGSNQPQHF

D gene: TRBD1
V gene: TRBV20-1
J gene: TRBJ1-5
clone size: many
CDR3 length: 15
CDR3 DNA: TGCAGTGCCACGGCCTCGGACAGGGGGAATCAGCCCCAGCATTTT
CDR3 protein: CSATASDRGNQPQHF

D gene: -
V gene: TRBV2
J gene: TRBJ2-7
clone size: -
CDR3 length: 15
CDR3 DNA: TGTGCCAGCAGGGACCCGACGGAAACAGGGTACGAGCAGTACTTC
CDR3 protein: CASRDPTETGYEQYF

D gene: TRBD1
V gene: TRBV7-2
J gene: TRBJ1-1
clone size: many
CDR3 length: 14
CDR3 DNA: TGTGCCAGCAGCTTCCTTCGACAGGGGGGTGAAGCTTTCTTT
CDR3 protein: CASSFLRQGGEAFF

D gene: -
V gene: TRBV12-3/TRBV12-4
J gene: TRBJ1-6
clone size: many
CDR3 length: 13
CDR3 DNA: TGTGCCAGCAGTCTAACGGATAATTCACCCCTCCACTTT
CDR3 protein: CASSLTDNSPLHF

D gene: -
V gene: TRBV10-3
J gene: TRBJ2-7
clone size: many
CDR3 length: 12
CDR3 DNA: TGTGCCATCCGCGCCTACAGCTACGAGCAGTACTTC
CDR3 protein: CAIRAYSYEQYF

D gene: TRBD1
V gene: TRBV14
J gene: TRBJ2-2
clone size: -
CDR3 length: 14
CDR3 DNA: TGTGCCACGAAAGCGGGACAGGGGCTCGGGGAGCTGTTTTTT
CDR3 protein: CATKAGQGLGELFF

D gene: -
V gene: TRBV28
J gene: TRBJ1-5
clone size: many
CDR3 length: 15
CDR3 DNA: TGTGCCAGCAGTTCGGGGGGCCCCCCCAATCAGCCCCAGCATTTT
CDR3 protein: CASSSGGPPNQPQHF

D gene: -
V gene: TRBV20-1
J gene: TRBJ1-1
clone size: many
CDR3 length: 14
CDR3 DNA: TGCAGTGCTAGGGGACTGACAGAGAACACTGAAGCTTTCTTT
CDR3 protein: CSARGLTENTEAFF

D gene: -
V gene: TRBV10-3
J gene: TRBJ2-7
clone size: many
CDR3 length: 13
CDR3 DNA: TGTGCCATGAGCACCACTGGCCCCTACGAGCAGTACTTC
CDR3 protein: CAMSTTGPYEQYF

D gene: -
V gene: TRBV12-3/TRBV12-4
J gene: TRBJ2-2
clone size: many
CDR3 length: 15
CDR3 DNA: TGTGCCAGCACCCAGGGAGGACCGAACACCGGGGAGCTGTTTTTT
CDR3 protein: CASTQGGPNTGELFF

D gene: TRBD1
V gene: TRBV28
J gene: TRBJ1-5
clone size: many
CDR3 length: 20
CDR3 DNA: TGTGCCAGCAGTTTAGGTAAAGGGGGCTTCGGGCGTGACAGCAATCAGCCCCAGCATTTT
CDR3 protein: CASSLGKGGFGRDSNQPQHF

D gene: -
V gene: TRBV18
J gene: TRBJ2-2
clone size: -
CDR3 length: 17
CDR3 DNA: TGTGCCAGCTCGAACCAGGGCTACGGAACGAACACCGGGGAGCTGTTTTTT
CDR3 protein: CASSNQGYGTNTGELFF

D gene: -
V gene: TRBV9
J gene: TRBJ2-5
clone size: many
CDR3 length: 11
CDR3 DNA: TGTGCCAGCGGATGGGGAGAGACCCAGTACTTC
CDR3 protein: CASGWGETQYF

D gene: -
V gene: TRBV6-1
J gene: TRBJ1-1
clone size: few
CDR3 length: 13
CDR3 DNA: TGTGCCAGCATCCAGAGGGGTAGCACTGAAGCTTTCTTT
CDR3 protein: CASIQRGSTEAFF

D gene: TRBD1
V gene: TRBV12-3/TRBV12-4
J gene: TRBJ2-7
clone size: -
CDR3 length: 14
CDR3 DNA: TGTGCCAGCAGTAAGGGGGACAGGGGGGAAGAGCAGTACTTC
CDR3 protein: CASSKGDRGEEQYF

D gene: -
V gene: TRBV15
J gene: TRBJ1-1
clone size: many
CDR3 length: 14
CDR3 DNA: TGTGCCACCAGCAGAGGCTACGGGAACACTGAAGCTTTCTTT
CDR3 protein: CATSRGYGNTEAFF

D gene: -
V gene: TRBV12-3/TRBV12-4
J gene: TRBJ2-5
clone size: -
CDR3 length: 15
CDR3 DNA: TGTGCCAGCAGTAGAGCAGGGGGACTCCAAGAGACCCAGTACTTC
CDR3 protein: CASSRAGGLQETQYF

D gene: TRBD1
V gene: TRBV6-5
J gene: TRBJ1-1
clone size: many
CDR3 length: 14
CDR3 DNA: TGTGCCAGCGCAGGGACAGGGGGCGAAACTGAAGCTTTCTTT
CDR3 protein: CASAGTGGETEAFF

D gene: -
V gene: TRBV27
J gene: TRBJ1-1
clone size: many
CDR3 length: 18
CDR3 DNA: TGTGCCAGCAGTTTAGAAGGAGGGGGGGTAGGGGAGAACACTGAAGCTTTCTTT
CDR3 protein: CASSLEGGGVGENTEAFF

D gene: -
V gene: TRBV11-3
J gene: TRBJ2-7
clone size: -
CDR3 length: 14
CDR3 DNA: TGTGCCAGCAGCTTCGGGGGACAGCCCTACGAGCAGTACTTC
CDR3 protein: CASSFGGQPYEQYF

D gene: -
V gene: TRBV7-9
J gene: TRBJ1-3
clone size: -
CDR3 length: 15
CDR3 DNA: TGTGCCAGCGTAATTGGACAACCTTCTGGAAACACCATATATTTT
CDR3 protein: CASVIGQPSGNTIYF

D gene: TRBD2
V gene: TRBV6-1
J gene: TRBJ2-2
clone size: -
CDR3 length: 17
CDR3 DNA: TGTGCCAGCAGTAGAGGACTAGCGGGAGCTTTTTCCGGGGAGCTGTTTTTT
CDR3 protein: CASSRGLAGAFSGELFF